The next 9 T cell receptor beta chains were all read from a single sample in a study of cytomegalovirus exposure and HLA in healthy donors. Both 60 Vbeta primers and 13 Jbeta primers went into the PCR. Assay used: immunoSEQ multiplex PCR; TCRdb lists only in-frame clones, some missing. The sample holds 200,000 or so clones, 82% seen once. Sequencing was carried out using PBMCs. These TCRs come from a woman in her 40s in good health and CMV-seronegative.

The chain couples TRBV2 to TRBJ1-1; TRBD1 matches 9 bases. From germline, CDR1 is SNHLY and CDR2 FYNNEI. The V and J ends lost 7 bases and 6 bases, in that order; junction bases with no gene match: 6. This CDR3 region has 13 residues. CDR3 sequence: CASIRTGVSEAFF. The CDR3 bases are TGTGCCAGCATCCGGACAGGGGTTTCTGAAGCTTTCTTT.

In this sample, this clone turned up once. CDR3 region: CASSLPLIAGELFF. The CDR3 bases are TGTGCCAGCAGTTTACCCCTTATAGCGGGGGAGCTGTTTTTT. This chain joins TRBV28 and TRBJ2-2; TRBD2 is a possible D gene (5 bases). The CDR3 loop spans 14 amino acids. CDR1 is MDHEN, CDR2 SYDVKM, per germline. V was trimmed by 2 bases and J by 8 bases, leaving 12 bases between them.

This rearrangement joins TRBV2 to TRBJ2-7, with 7 nucleotides matching TRBD1. Germline assignment: CDR1 SNHLY and CDR2 FYNNEI. The ends lost 6 bases at V and 0 bases at J; junction bases unmatched: 5. This CDR3 is built from 14 residues. The chain's CDR3 is CASRDRLSSYEQYF. In DNA, the CDR3 is TGTGCCAGCAGGGACAGGCTTAGCTCCTACGAGCAGTACTTC. Variable domain in full (rest from reference TRBV2 and TRBJ2-7): EPEVTQTPSHQVTQMGQEVILRCVPISNHLYFYWYRQILGQKVEFLVSFYNNEISEKSEIFDDQFSVERPDGSNFTLKIRSTKLEDSAMYFCASRDRLSSYEQYFGPGTRLTVT.

This clone was detected only a few times. The chain joins TRBV5-4 to TRBJ1-4; D is undetermined. This CDR3 has 14 amino acids. Looked up from germline, CDR1 is SGHNT and CDR2 is YYREEE (reference sequence). Trimming removed 6 bases from V and 7 bases from J, with 16 bases in between. This chain's CDR3 is CASTMFGSREKLFF. In nucleotides, the CDR3 is TGTGCCAGCACCATGTTCGGGAGTCGTGAAAAACTGTTTTTT.

V is TRBV25-1 and J is TRBJ1-4; D possibly corresponds to TRBD1 (6 bases). V shed 6 bases and J shed 3 bases, with 14 bases lying between them. Germline CDR1 MGHDK, CDR2 SYGVNS. The CDR3 runs 15 residues. The CDR3 sequence is CASRGSDRSNEKLFF. DNA for the CDR3: TGTGCCAGCAGGGGTTCGGACAGATCTAATGAAAAACTGTTTTTT.

The chain couples TRBV19 to TRBJ2-7; 9 nucleotides align to TRBD1. After removal of 1 base from V and 4 bases from J, the junction contained 2 bases not matched to a gene. Germline V gene sequence: CDR1 LNHDA, CDR2 SQIVND (reference sequence). The CDR3 consists of 14 residues. Here the CDR3 DNA reads TGTGCCAGTAGTATAGCCGACAGGGGGTACGAGCAGTACTTC. Its translation is CASSIADRGYEQYF.

This clone has only a few counts. The rearrangement links TRBV5-1 to TRBJ2-5; 9 nucleotides match TRBD2. Germline V gene data show CDR1 as SGHRS and CDR2 as YFSETQ. CDR3 size: 15 residues. Unmatched junction bases numbered 2, after V lost 2 bases and J lost 0 bases. CDR3 residues: CASSFAGGNQETQYF. The DNA for the CDR3 is TGCGCCAGCAGCTTCGCGGGAGGGAACCAAGAGACCCAGTACTTC.

This clone was counted between two and nine times. The chain couples TRBV2 to TRBJ1-2; perhaps TRBD1 as D (6 bases). The V gene lost 2 bases and the J gene lost 8 bases, with 18 bases spanning the gap. Germline V gene data show CDR1 as SNHLY and CDR2 as FYNNEI. The CDR3 is 15 residues long. The CDR3 DNA reads as TGTGCCAGCAGTGAAACGGGGGGCGCAATTCAAGGCTACACCTTC. Its protein is CASSETGGAIQGYTF. The whole variable domain, remainder taken from reference TRBV2 and TRBJ1-2, is EPEVTQTPSHQVTQMGQEVILRCVPISNHLYFYWYRQILGQKVEFLVSFYNNEISEKSEIFDDQFSVERPDGSNFTLKIRSTKLEDSAMYFCASSETGGAIQGYTFGSGTRLTVV.

The V gene is TRBV6-6, the J gene TRBJ2-7, with TRBD1 matching 10 bases. Germline loops: CDR1 MNHNY, CDR2 SVGAGI (reference sequence). V was clipped by 6 bases and J by 5 bases; unmatched bases: 7. The CDR3 totals 14 residues. In DNA form, the CDR3 reads TGTGCCAGCAGGCCGACAGGGGGCGCCCACGAGCAGTACTTC. Amino acids: CASRPTGGAHEQYF.